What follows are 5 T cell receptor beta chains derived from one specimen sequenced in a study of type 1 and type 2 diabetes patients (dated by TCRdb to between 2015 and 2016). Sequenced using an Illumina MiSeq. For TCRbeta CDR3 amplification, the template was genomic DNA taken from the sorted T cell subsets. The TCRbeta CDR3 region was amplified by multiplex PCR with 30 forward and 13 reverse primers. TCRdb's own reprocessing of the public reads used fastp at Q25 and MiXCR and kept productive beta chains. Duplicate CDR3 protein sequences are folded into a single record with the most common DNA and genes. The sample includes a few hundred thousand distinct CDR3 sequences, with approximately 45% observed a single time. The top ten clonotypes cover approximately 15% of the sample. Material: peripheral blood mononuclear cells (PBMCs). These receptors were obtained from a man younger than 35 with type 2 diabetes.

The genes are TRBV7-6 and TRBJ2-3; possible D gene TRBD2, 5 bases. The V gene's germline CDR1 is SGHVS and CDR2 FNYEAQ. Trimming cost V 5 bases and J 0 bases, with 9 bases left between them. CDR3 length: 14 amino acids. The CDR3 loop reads CASSPEGSTDTQYF. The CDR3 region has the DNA TGTGCCAGCAGCCCCGAGGGCAGCACAGATACGCAGTATTTT.

CDR3 in amino acids: CASSLGQAGVSYTF. CDR3 in DNA: TGTGCCAGCAGCTTGGGACAGGCTGGGGTTAGCTACACCTTC. V usage is TRBV7-2 and J usage is TRBJ1-2; 8 bases match TRBD1. Germline V lookup: CDR1 SGHTA, CDR2 FQGNSA. The V gene end was trimmed by 3 bases and the J gene end by 9 bases; junction bases not matched to a gene: 9. This CDR3 region has 14 residues.

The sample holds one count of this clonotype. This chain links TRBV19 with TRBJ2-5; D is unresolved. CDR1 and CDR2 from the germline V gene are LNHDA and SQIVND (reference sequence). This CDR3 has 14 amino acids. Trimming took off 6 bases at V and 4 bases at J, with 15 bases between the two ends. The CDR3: CASRPPGPGETQYF. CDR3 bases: TGTGCCAGTAGACCGCCGGGTCCGGGAGAGACCCAGTACTTC.

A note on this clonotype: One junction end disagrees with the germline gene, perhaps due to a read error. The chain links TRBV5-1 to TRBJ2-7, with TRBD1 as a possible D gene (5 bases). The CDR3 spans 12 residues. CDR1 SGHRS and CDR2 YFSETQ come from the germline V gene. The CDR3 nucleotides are TGTGCCAGCAGTGGCCAGGGAAACGAGCAGTACTTC. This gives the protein CASSGQGNEQYF.

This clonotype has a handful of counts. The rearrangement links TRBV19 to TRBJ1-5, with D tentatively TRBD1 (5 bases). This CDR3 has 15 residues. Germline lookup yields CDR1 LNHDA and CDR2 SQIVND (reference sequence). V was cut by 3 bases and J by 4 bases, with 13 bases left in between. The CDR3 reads CASSMKGRNNQPQHF. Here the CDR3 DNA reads TGTGCCAGTAGTATGAAGGGGAGGAATAATCAGCCCCAGCATTTT. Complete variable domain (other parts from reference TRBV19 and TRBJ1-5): DGGITQSPKYLFRKEGQNVTLSCEQNLNHDAMYWYRQDPGQGLRLIYYSQIVNDFQKGDIAEGYSVSREKKESFPLTVTSAQKNPTAFYLCASSMKGRNNQPQHFGDGTRLSIL.